There are many counts of the clone carrying this T cell receptor beta chain. The data were taken from a study of identical twins. TCRdb reprocessed the 5' RACE reads with MiXCR, giving one entry per CDR3 protein. The sample consists of a few hundred thousand distinct CDR3 sequences, under 9% of them appearing once. A further study also used this sample, focusing on yellow fever vaccine responses in identical twins.

Sequencing was done on a sample of memory (CD45RO+) T cells sorted from blood. The receptor's source is a woman between 18 and 29 years old in good health.

As DNA, the CDR3 is TGTGCCAGCACCACGTTGGGGAACACGAACACCGGGGAGCTGTTTTTT. Translation: CASTTLGNTNTGELFF. The V call is TRBV28, the J call TRBJ2-2; D gene uncertain. The CDR3 contains 16 residues. Between the trimmed V and J ends, which lost 7 bases and 0 bases, there was a span of 15 bases. Germline values: CDR1 MDHEN, CDR2 SYDVKM. The full variable domain, with the rest looked up from reference TRBV28 and TRBJ2-2, is DVKVTQSSRYLVKRTGEKVFLECVQDMDHENMFWYRQDPGLGLRLIYFSYDVKMKEKGDIPEGYSVSREKKERFSLILESASTNQTSMYLCASTTLGNTNTGELFFGEGSRLTVL.